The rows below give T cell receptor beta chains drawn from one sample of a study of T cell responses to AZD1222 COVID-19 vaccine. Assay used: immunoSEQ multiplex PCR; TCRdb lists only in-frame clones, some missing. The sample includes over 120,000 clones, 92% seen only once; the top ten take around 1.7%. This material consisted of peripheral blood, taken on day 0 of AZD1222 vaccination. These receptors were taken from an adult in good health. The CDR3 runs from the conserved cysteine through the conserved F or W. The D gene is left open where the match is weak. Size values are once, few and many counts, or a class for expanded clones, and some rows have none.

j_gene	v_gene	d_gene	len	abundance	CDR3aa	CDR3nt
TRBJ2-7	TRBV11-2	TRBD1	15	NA	CASSRYRGPSYEQYF	TGTGCCAGCAGCCGGTACAGGGGGCCCTCCTACGAGCAGTACTTC
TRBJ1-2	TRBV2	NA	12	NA	CASSLTDYGYTF	TGTGCCAGCAGTCTGACTGACTATGGCTACACCTTC
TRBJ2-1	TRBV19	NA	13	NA	CASSITLGNEQFF	TGTGCCAGTAGCATCACCTTGGGGAATGAGCAGTTCTTC
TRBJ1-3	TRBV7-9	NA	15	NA	CASTPGANSGNTIYF	TGTGCCAGCACCCCGGGGGCCAACTCTGGAAACACCATATATTTT
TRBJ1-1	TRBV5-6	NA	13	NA	CASSPLKTVKAFF	TGTGCCAGCAGCCCTCTTAAGACGGTCAAAGCTTTCTTT
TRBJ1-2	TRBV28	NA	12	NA	CASNRGYYGYTF	TGTGCCAGCAATCGGGGGTACTATGGCTACACCTTC
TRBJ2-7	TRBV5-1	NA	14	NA	CASSFRDGGYEQYF	TGCGCCAGCAGCTTCCGGGACGGCGGCTACGAGCAGTACTTC
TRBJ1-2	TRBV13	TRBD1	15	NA	CASSPTTGGAYGYTF	TGTGCCAGCAGCCCAACAACAGGGGGCGCCTATGGCTACACCTTC
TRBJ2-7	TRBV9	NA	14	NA	CASSGGRSSYEQYF	TGTGCCAGCTCCGGGGGCAGAAGCTCCTACGAGCAGTACTTC
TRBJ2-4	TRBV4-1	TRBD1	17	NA	CASSRGPARGNKNIQYF	TGCGCCAGCAGCCGCGGACCCGCCAGGGGGAACAAAAACATTCAGTACTTC
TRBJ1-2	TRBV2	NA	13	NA	CASTREGPGDKTF	TGTGCCAGCACCCGTGAGGGGCCCGGGGATAAGACCTTC
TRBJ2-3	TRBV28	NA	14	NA	CASSFAGLADTQYF	TGTGCCAGCAGTTTCGCCGGGTTAGCAGATACGCAGTATTTT
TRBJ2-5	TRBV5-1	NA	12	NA	CASSLNWETQYF	TGCGCCAGCAGCTTGAATTGGGAGACCCAGTACTTC
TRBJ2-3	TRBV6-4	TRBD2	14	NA	CASKASGTTDTQYF	TGTGCCAGCAAAGCTAGCGGGACTACAGATACGCAGTATTTT
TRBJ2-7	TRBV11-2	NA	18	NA	CASSSTISRDGNSYEQYF	TGTGCCAGCAGTTCTACAATCTCCCGGGACGGGAACTCCTACGAGCAGTACTTC
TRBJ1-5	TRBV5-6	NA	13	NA	CASSFREDQPQHF	TGTGCCAGCAGCTTCAGGGAGGATCAGCCCCAGCATTTT
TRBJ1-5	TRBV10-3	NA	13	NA	CAISPQGDQPQHF	TGTGCCATCAGTCCCCAGGGAGATCAGCCCCAGCATTTT
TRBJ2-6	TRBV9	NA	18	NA	CASSPRPSRASGANVLTF	TGTGCCAGCAGTCCGAGACCGTCAAGGGCCTCTGGGGCCAACGTCCTGACTTTC
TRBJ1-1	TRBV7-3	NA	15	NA	CASSTTRDKFTEAFF	TGTGCCAGCAGCACCACGCGGGACAAGTTCACTGAAGCTTTCTTT
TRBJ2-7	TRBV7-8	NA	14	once	CASSLSAGGYEQYF	TGTGCCAGCAGCTTATCAGCGGGCGGCTACGAGCAGTACTTC
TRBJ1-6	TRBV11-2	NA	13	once	CASSPTYSTPLHF	TGTGCCAGCAGCCCGACGTATAGTACACCCCTCCACTTT
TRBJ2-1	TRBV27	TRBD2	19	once	CASHSKIPLAGTTYNEQFF	TGTGCCAGCCACTCTAAGATTCCTCTAGCGGGGACAACTTACAATGAGCAGTTCTTC
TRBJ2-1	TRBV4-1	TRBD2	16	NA	CASSLRLAGGVGEQFF	TGCGCCAGCAGCCTCCGACTAGCGGGAGGGGTGGGTGAGCAGTTCTTC
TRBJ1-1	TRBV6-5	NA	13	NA	CASSTQLSTEAFF	TGTGCCAGCAGCACACAGCTGAGCACTGAAGCTTTCTTT
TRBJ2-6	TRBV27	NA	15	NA	CASRQPHGGANVLTF	TGTGCCAGCAGACAACCCCACGGCGGGGCCAACGTCCTGACTTTC
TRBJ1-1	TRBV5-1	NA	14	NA	CASSLGTGRTEAFF	TGCGCCAGCAGCTTGGGGACGGGGAGGACTGAAGCTTTCTTT
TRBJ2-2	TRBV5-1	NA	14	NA	CATEPGGNTGELFF	TGCGCCACCGAACCTGGAGGGAACACCGGGGAGCTGTTTTTT
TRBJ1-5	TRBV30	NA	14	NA	CAWSVSQGNQPQHF	TGTGCCTGGAGTGTTTCGCAGGGCAATCAGCCCCAGCATTTT
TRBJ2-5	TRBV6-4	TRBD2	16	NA	CASSETSGSLGETQYF	TGTGCCAGCAGTGAGACTAGCGGGAGCTTAGGAGAGACCCAGTACTTC
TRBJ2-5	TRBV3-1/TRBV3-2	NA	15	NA	CASRPYTQAQETQYF	TGTGCCAGCAGACCATATACACAGGCACAAGAGACCCAGTACTTC
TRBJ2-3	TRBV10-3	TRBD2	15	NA	CAISESSGVTDTQYF	TGTGCCATCAGTGAGTCTAGCGGGGTCACAGATACGCAGTATTTT
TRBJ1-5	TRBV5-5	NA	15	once	CASSFTGDSNQPQHF	TGTGCCAGCAGCTTCACAGGAGACAGCAATCAGCCCCAGCATTTT
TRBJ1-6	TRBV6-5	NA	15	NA	CASLYRVETNSPLHF	TGTGCCAGTCTTTACAGGGTGGAGACCAATTCACCCCTCCACTTT
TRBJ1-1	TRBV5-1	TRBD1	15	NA	CASSLRTGGNTEAFF	TGCGCCAGCAGTCTTCGGACAGGGGGGAACACTGAAGCTTTCTTT
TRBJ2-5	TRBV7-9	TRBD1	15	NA	CASSLLGTAKETQYF	TGTGCCAGCAGCTTGCTCGGGACAGCGAAAGAGACCCAGTACTTC
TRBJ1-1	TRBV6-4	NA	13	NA	CASSEGPTTEAFF	TGTGCCAGCAGTGAAGGGCCTACCACTGAAGCTTTCTTT
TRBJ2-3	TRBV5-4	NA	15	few	CASSFGGPRTDTQYF	TGTGCCAGCAGCTTTGGCGGGCCCCGCACAGATACGCAGTATTTT
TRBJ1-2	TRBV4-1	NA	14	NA	CASSQDQGVRGYTF	TGCGCCAGCAGCCAAGATCAAGGTGTGAGGGGCTACACCTTC
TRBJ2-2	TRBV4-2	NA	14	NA	CASSQDRGRIGLFF	TGTGCCAGCAGCCAAGATCGGGGAAGGATCGGGCTGTTTTTT
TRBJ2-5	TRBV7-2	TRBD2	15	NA	CAQDTSGKSTETQYF	TGTGCTCAAGACACTAGCGGCAAATCCACGGAGACCCAGTACTTC
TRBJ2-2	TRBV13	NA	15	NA	CASSLGPEFGGELFF	TGTGCCAGCAGCTTAGGCCCCGAATTTGGCGGGGAGCTGTTTTTT
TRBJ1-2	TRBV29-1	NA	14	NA	CSTTSGGGHYGYTF	TGCAGCACCACCTCGGGCGGGGGTCACTATGGCTACACCTTC
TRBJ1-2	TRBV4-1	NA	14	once	CASSQAPGRYGYTF	TGCGCCAGCAGCCAAGCCCCCGGACGGTATGGCTACACCTTC
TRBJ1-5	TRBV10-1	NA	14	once	CASSEKGMNQPQHF	TGCGCCAGCAGTGAAAAGGGAATGAATCAGCCCCAGCATTTT
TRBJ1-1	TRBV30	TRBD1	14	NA	CAWSVQIGTVEAFF	TGTGCCTGGAGTGTACAAATCGGGACAGTCGAAGCTTTCTTT
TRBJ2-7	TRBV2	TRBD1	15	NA	CASSSPGQGAHEQYF	TGTGCCAGCAGCTCCCCGGGACAGGGGGCCCACGAGCAGTACTTC
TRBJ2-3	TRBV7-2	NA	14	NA	CASSPGTRIDTQYF	TGTGCCAGCAGCCCCGGGACCCGCATAGATACGCAGTATTTT
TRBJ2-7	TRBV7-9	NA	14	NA	CASSFGSGIYEQYF	TGTGCCAGCAGCTTCGGATCTGGGATTTACGAGCAGTACTTC
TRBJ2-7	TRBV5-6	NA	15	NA	CASSLSPGSPYEQYF	TGTGCCAGCAGCTTGAGCCCAGGCAGTCCCTACGAGCAGTACTTC
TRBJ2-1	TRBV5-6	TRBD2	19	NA	CASSLAGGWKREVTYEQFF	TGTGCCAGCAGCTTGGCCGGCGGATGGAAGCGGGAGGTAACCTATGAGCAGTTCTTC
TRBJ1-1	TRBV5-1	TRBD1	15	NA	CASSLSAQGGGEAFF	TGCGCCAGCAGCTTGTCCGCACAGGGGGGCGGTGAAGCTTTCTTT
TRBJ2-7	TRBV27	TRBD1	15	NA	CASRKPGQGVYEQYF	TGTGCCAGCAGAAAACCGGGACAGGGAGTCTACGAGCAGTACTTC
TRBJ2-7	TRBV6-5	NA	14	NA	CASSYGVGRYEQYF	TGTGCCAGCAGTTACGGGGTAGGTCGCTACGAGCAGTACTTC
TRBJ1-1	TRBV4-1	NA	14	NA	CASSHLTANTEAFF	TGCGCCAGCAGCCACTTAACAGCGAACACTGAAGCTTTCTTT
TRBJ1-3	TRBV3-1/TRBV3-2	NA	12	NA	CASSQAVDTIYF	TGTGCCAGCAGCCAGGCCGTGGACACCATATATTTT
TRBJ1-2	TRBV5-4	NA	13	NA	CASSLPGAYGYTF	TGTGCCAGCAGCTTGCCAGGGGCCTATGGCTACACCTTC
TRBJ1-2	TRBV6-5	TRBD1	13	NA	CASSYRQGHGYTF	TGTGCCAGCAGTTACCGACAGGGGCACGGCTACACCTTC
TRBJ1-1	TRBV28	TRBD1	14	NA	CATSLTGSVPEAFF	TGTGCCACCTCTCTGACAGGGTCAGTCCCTGAAGCTTTCTTT
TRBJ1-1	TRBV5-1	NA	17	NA	CASSLAGWGPGNTEAFF	TGCGCCAGCAGCTTGGCAGGATGGGGGCCAGGGAACACTGAAGCTTTCTTT